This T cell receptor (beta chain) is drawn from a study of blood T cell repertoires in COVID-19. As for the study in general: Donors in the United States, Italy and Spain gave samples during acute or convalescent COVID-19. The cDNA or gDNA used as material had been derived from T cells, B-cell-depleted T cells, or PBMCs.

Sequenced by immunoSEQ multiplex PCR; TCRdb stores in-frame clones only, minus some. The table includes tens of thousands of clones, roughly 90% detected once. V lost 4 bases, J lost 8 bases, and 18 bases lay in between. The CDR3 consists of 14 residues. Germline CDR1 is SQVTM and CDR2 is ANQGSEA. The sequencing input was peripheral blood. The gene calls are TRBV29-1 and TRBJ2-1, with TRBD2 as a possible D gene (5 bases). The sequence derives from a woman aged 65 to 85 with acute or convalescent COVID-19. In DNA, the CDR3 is TGCAGCGTTGCTCCGAGATTCGAGGGCGATGAGCAGTTCTTC. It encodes CSVAPRFEGDEQFF.